This T cell receptor beta chain was sequenced for a study of T cell responses to AZD1222 COVID-19 vaccine. Assay: immunoSEQ multiplex PCR; the TCRdb copy retains only in-frame clones and omits some. The sample has 90,000 to 95,000 clones, 88% seen once. This clone was counted once. This material consisted of peripheral blood, taken on day 0 of AZD1222 vaccination. The sequence derives from an adult in good health.

CDR3 residues: CASSVRVPFRLDEQYF. The CDR3 nucleotides read TGTGCCAGCAGTGTTAGGGTCCCATTTCGTTTAGACGAGCAGTACTTC. V gene TRBV3-1 (or the pseudogene TRBV3-2) combines with J gene TRBJ2-7; D ambiguous. The CDR3 length is 16 residues. CDR1 and CDR2 from the germline V gene are LGHDT and YNNKEL (reference sequence). The V gene lost 6 bases and the J gene lost 5 bases, with 23 bases spanning the gap.